This entry is about one T cell receptor (beta chain). Its antigen is as yet unknown. The CDR3 extends over 14 amino acids. CDR1 SGHTA and CDR2 FQGNSA come from the germline V gene. The V end lost 2 bases, the J end lost 9 bases, and 13 bases lay between the germline ends. The data stem from a study of blood T cells in healthy people across ages. Alongside a J-beta primer mix, a sample-barcoded 5' primer served in a second PCR lasting roughly 6 to 11 cycles. A template-switch adaptor with 12 random nucleotides tagged each cDNA molecule. TCRdb recomputed calls from the 5' RACE reads with MiXCR, one row per CDR3 protein. Among about 900,000 distinct CDR3 sequences listed, 45% to 50% were seen once. Study-wide results and limits: CMV infection status of these donors was not known.

Material for sequencing was blood. V is TRBV7-2 and J is TRBJ1-4; perhaps TRBD1 as D (6 bases). This clonotype originated in a man aged 25 to 45 in good health. The CDR3 DNA follows: TGTGCCAGCAGCTTAAGGGACACCCCGAAAAAACTGTTTTTT. It specifies CASSLRDTPKKLFF.